A selection of T cell receptor beta chains follows, all from one sample in a study of post-analysis software for immune sequencing data. TCRdb used MiXCR to reprocess the PCR reads, holding one entry per CDR3 protein. The sample includes roughly 650,000 distinct CDR3 sequences, around 64% of them seen just once. Sequenced sample: blood. The receptors were gathered from a girl aged 2-10 years with multiple sclerosis. Each CDR3 is given with its conserved first and last residue. D genes are given only for firm matches. Size is omitted from some rows. Given values are once, few, many or a class for expanded clones.

V	J	size	D	DNA	CDR3
TRBV5-1	TRBJ1-1	.	.	TGCGCCAGCAGCGAAGGACAGAGGAGCACTGAAGCTTTCTTT	CASSEGQRSTEAFF
TRBV7-2	TRBJ1-1	.	.	TGTGCCAGCAGCTTAAACGGGCCCAACACTGAAGCTTTCTTT	CASSLNGPNTEAFF
TRBV29-1	TRBJ2-3	few	TRBD1	TGCAGCGTTGAAGACAGGGGGCTCACAGATACGCAGTATTTT	CSVEDRGLTDTQYF
TRBV6-6	TRBJ2-1	.	TRBD2	TGTGCCAGCAGTTACTCGAAATGGGAGGGCTACAATGAGCAGTTCTTC	CASSYSKWEGYNEQFF
TRBV12-3/TRBV12-4	TRBJ2-1	once	TRBD1	TGTGCCAGCAGAACCGGGACAGGGGTCTTGGATGAGCAGTTCTTC	CASRTGTGVLDEQFF
TRBV20-1	TRBJ2-3	.	TRBD2	TGCAGTGCTAATACCCGACTAGCGGGAGGGACAGATACGCAGTATTTT	CSANTRLAGGTDTQYF
TRBV7-7	TRBJ2-7	.	TRBD1	TGTGCTAGCAGCCACGGGACAGGGAACAGCTACGAGCAGTACTTC	CASSHGTGNSYEQYF
TRBV20-1	TRBJ2-5	.	TRBD2	TGCAGTGCTAGATTGATAGCGGGAGTCGGCGAGACCCAGTACTTC	CSARLIAGVGETQYF
TRBV6-5	TRBJ1-1	few	TRBD1	TGTGCCAGCAGACAGGGGATCATGAACACTGAAGCTTTCTTT	CASRQGIMNTEAFF
TRBV29-1	TRBJ2-5	.	TRBD2	TGCAGCGTTGCCCCGACTAGCGGGGGCCAAGAGACCCAGTACTTC	CSVAPTSGGQETQYF
TRBV7-2	TRBJ2-3	.	TRBD2	TGTGCCAGCAGCACACCCCGGCTAGCGGGAGACCCAGATACGCAGTATTTT	CASSTPRLAGDPDTQYF
TRBV20-1	TRBJ2-7	.	.	TGCAGTGCTAGACTGTTTGGGGGAGAAAGCTACGAGCAGTACTTC	CSARLFGGESYEQYF
TRBV20-1	TRBJ2-3	.	.	TGCAGTGCTAGATCGCCTGACCGCCACACAGATACGCAGTATTTT	CSARSPDRHTDTQYF
TRBV24-1	TRBJ2-1	.	TRBD2	TGTGCCACCAGTGATTTTACGCGGGGGAATGAGCAGTTCTTC	CATSDFTRGNEQFF
TRBV10-3	TRBJ2-1	.	.	TGTGCCATCAGACCTGGGACCAATGAGCAGTTCTTC	CAIRPGTNEQFF
TRBV4-3	TRBJ1-2	.	.	TGCGCCAGCAGCCAAGACCCTCGGGGAGGCTACACCTTC	CASSQDPRGGYTF
TRBV27	TRBJ1-2	.	.	TGTGCCAGCAGTCCCCGGACGGTCAGCTATGGCTACACCTTC	CASSPRTVSYGYTF
TRBV29-1	TRBJ2-7	.	.	TGCAGCGTTGCGGTTGATGCGGCAGCAATGAACTTAGGCGAGCAGTACTTC	CSVAVDAAAMNLGEQYF
TRBV12-3/TRBV12-4	TRBJ2-5	.	TRBD2	TGTGCCAGCGGAAATTCGGGGGGGCAGGCGGAGACCCAGTACTTC	CASGNSGGQAETQYF
TRBV12-3/TRBV12-4	TRBJ2-5	few	.	TGTGCCAGCAGACCCTCGGGGGAAGAGACCCAGTACTTC	CASRPSGEETQYF
TRBV3-1	TRBJ1-2	few	.	TGTGCCAGCAGCCAAGACCCGGCCCCCTATGGCTACACCTTC	CASSQDPAPYGYTF
TRBV6-2/TRBV6-3	TRBJ2-3	.	.	TGTGCCAGCAGTCCGACCCCAGATACGCAGTATTTT	CASSPTPDTQYF
TRBV20-1	TRBJ2-5	.	.	TGCAGTGCTAGGGCCGACGACAGCAGGGGAGAGACCCAGTACTTC	CSARADDSRGETQYF
TRBV15	TRBJ2-5	.	TRBD1	TGTGCCACCAGCAAGGGACAGCAAGAGACCCAGTACTTC	CATSKGQQETQYF
TRBV20-1	TRBJ2-3	.	TRBD2	TGCAGCACCACCGGGACTAGCGGCACAGATACGCAGTATTTT	CSTTGTSGTDTQYF
TRBV6-5	TRBJ2-5	few	.	TGTGCCAGCAGTTACCTACAGGGGACTGGGGAGACCCAGTACTTC	CASSYLQGTGETQYF
TRBV7-9	TRBJ2-3	.	.	TGTGCCAGCAGCTTAGTCGAGAGCGGGACAGATACGCAGTATTTT	CASSLVESGTDTQYF
TRBV7-9	TRBJ2-1	.	.	TGTGCCAGCAGCTCGAACAGGGAAAGCTCCTACAATGAGCAGTTCTTC	CASSSNRESSYNEQFF
TRBV25-1	TRBJ2-1	.	TRBD2	TGTGCCAGCAGTGAAACGGGGGGGCCCTATGAGCAGTTCTTC	CASSETGGPYEQFF
TRBV2	TRBJ2-1	.	TRBD1	TGTGCCAGCAGTGGGGACAGGGGCCCCTACAATGAGCAGTTCTTC	CASSGDRGPYNEQFF
TRBV7-2	TRBJ2-5	.	TRBD2	TGTGCCAGCAGCTTAGCTAGCGGGGGGGGCCAAGAGACCCAGTACTTC	CASSLASGGGQETQYF
TRBV7-3	TRBJ2-7	.	TRBD2	TGTGCCAGCAGCCAAGAAGCGGGAGGTTTTTACGAGCAGTACTTC	CASSQEAGGFYEQYF
TRBV7-6	TRBJ1-1	.	TRBD1	TGTGCCAGCAGCTTAGGCAGGGGGTTGAGCACTGAAGCTTTCTTT	CASSLGRGLSTEAFF
TRBV7-2	TRBJ2-7	few	TRBD2	TGTGCCAGCAGCTTCTATAGCGGGGCGGGATACGAGCAGTACTTC	CASSFYSGAGYEQYF
TRBV12-3/TRBV12-4	TRBJ2-5	.	.	TGTGCCAGCAGTTTAGTTCGTAGCGGAAATGGGACCCAGTACTTC	CASSLVRSGNGTQYF
TRBV10-3	TRBJ2-1	.	TRBD2	TGTGCCATACGGCGCGGGAGGTGGGATGAGCAGTTCTTC	CAIRRGRWDEQFF
TRBV29-1	TRBJ2-5	.	TRBD2	TGCAGCGTTTCCCTTGGCGGGGGGGCTGAGACCCAGTACTTC	CSVSLGGGAETQYF
TRBV6-5	TRBJ2-5	.	.	TGTGCCAGCAGTTACGGTTGGGGCCAAGAGACCCAGTACTTC	CASSYGWGQETQYF
TRBV12-3/TRBV12-4	TRBJ1-6	.	.	TGTGCCAGCACCGAAGGGGGTTCACCCCTCCACTTT	CASTEGGSPLHF
TRBV11-2	TRBJ2-3	.	.	TGTGCCAGCAGCTTAGACGCTTTAAGAAATACGCAGTATTTT	CASSLDALRNTQYF
TRBV5-1	TRBJ2-1	.	.	TGCGCCAGCAGCTTTGGAGACATCTACAACGAGCAGTTCTTC	CASSFGDIYNEQFF
TRBV6-2/TRBV6-3	TRBJ2-1	few	.	TGTGCCAGCAGCTTCCGGGACACCGACAATGAGCAGTTCTTC	CASSFRDTDNEQFF
TRBV5-1	TRBJ1-1	once	.	TGCGCCAGCAGTAAAGCGAACACTGAAGCTTTCTTT	CASSKANTEAFF
TRBV20-1	TRBJ2-1	.	.	TGCAGTGCTAGTCAGGACGGATGGTCCTACAATGAGCAGTTCTTC	CSASQDGWSYNEQFF
TRBV27	TRBJ2-3	.	.	TGTGCCAGCAGTTTATCCCGCCGCGGCTCCAGAGACACAGATACGCAGTATTTT	CASSLSRRGSRDTDTQYF
TRBV9	TRBJ2-3	.	TRBD2	TGTGCCAGCAGCACCTGGACTAGCGGGTTTTCAGATACGCAGTATTTT	CASSTWTSGFSDTQYF
TRBV7-9	TRBJ2-7	.	TRBD2	TGTGCCAGCAGCCCCCCCGGACTAGCAGTTTACGAGCAGTACTTC	CASSPPGLAVYEQYF
TRBV5-1	TRBJ2-7	.	.	TGCGCCAGCAGCTTGGGGCTTGACAGATCGTCCGAGCAGTACTTC	CASSLGLDRSSEQYF
TRBV7-9	TRBJ2-5	.	.	TGTGCCAGCAGCTCGATACTTAGCGGTCCCCATGGAGAGACCCAGTACTTC	CASSSILSGPHGETQYF
TRBV7-9	TRBJ2-7	.	.	TGTGCCAGCAGCCCAAGGGACGGCTACGAGCAGTACTTC	CASSPRDGYEQYF
TRBV6-5	TRBJ2-3	few	.	TGTGCCAGCAGTTGGGCTGTGGGGGGTACGCAGTATTTT	CASSWAVGGTQYF
TRBV7-8	TRBJ2-5	few	TRBD2	TGTGCCAGCAGCTTAAGCCTAGCGGGGGAGTACCAAGAGACCCAGTACTTC	CASSLSLAGEYQETQYF
TRBV3-1	TRBJ1-2	.	.	TGTGCCAGCAGCCAAACACGGAGCTATGGCTACACCTTC	CASSQTRSYGYTF
TRBV12-3/TRBV12-4	TRBJ1-2	.	.	TGTGCCAGCAGTTTATCGACTGACTATGGCTACACCTTC	CASSLSTDYGYTF